This TCR beta chain appears in the sequencing data of a study of response to subunit inactivated influenza vaccine. Study results and caveats: New T cells are recruited in small numbers by each seasonal influenza vaccination, according to the authors' suggestion.

V dropped 2 bases and J dropped 0 bases, with 6 bases sitting between them. There are 15 residues in the CDR3. Germline V CDR1 and CDR2: SGHDT, YYEEEE. This clonotype was counted ten times or more. The antigen is undetermined. Each CDR3 protein is one row after TCRdb ran MiXCR on the RT-PCR reads. In the table there are approximately 570,000 distinct CDR3 sequences, 7.6% of which are singletons. The source of this sequence is a man between 50 and 70 years old who received an inactivated influenza vaccine. This chain connects TRBV5-6 to TRBJ2-6; D gene ambiguous. The sequencing here drew on PBMCs from blood, taken around 2 years after vaccination. CDR3 residues: CASSFPISGANVLTF. Here the CDR3 DNA reads TGTGCCAGCAGCTTTCCGATCTCTGGGGCCAACGTCCTGACTTTC. The variable domain in full, with the rest retrieved from reference TRBV5-6 and TRBJ2-6, is DAGVTQSPTHLIKTRGQQVTLRCSPKSGHDTVSWYQQALGQGPQFIFQYYEEEERQRGNFPDRFSGHQFPNYSSELNVNALLLGDSALYLCASSFPISGANVLTFGAGSRLTVL.